Only a few counts were recorded for the clone carrying this T cell receptor beta chain. Its specificity is not known. The data belong to a study of a mutant IDH1 vaccine in newly diagnosed glioma. Across the study: The study started vaccination 4-6 weeks after radiotherapy alone, or with temozolomide cycles. Radiotherapy, temozolomide, or both had been given previously, and both were given to most.

The CDR3 covers 12 residues. V lost 6 bases to trimming and J lost 3 bases, with 8 bases between them. Germline V gene sequence: CDR1 MNHEY, CDR2 SMNVEV (reference sequence). Sample time point: week 47, end of study. Vaccinated patients received 300 ug of mutant IDH1 20-mer peptide per dose, with topical imiquimod. All eight of the vaccinations patients received fell in weeks 1, 3, 5, 7, 11, 15, 19 and 23. In every donor, the tumor was a new WHO grade 3 or 4 IDH1-mutant, ATRX-lost astrocytoma. The method was immunoSEQ multiplex PCR; TCRdb's version includes in-frame clones alone and lacks a portion of them. The repertoire includes 24,000 or so clones, roughly 80% of them detected once, and approximately 3% sits in the top ten.

The chain recombines TRBV27 with TRBJ1-2; D call uncertain. The receptor comes from a man aged 35 to 55 with glioma. The source was PBMCs, collected from a glioma patient whose treatment included an IDH1 peptide vaccine. The CDR3 spells CASRGRHYGYTF. CDR3 nucleotide sequence: TGTGCCAGCAGGGGCAGACACTATGGCTACACCTTC.